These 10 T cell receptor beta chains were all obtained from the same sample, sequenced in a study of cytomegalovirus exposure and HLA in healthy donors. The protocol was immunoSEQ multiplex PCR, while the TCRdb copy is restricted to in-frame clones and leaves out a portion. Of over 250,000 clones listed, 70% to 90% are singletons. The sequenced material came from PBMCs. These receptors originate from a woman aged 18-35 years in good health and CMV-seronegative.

The CDR3 region has the DNA TGTGCCAGCACCGTGAGGGGGAAAGAGACCCAGTACTTC. This codes for CASTVRGKETQYF. The chain is built from TRBV28 and TRBJ2-5, with a possible D match to TRBD1 (6 bases). The germline V gene has CDR1 MDHEN and CDR2 SYDVKM. The ends were cut back, 7 bases at V and 3 bases at J, with 12 bases in the middle. This CDR3 comprises 13 residues.

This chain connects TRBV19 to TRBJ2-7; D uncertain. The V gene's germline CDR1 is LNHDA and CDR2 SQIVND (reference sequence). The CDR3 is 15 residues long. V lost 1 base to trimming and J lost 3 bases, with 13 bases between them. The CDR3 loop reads CASSIAPSVLYEQYF. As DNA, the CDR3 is TGTGCCAGTAGTATAGCCCCAAGCGTTCTCTACGAGCAGTACTTC.

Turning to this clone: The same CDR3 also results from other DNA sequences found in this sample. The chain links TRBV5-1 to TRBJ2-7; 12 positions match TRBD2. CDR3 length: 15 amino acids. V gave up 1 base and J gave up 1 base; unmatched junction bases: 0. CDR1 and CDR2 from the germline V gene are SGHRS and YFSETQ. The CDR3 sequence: CASSLLAGGSYEQYF. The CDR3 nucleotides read TGCGCCAGCAGCTTGCTAGCGGGAGGGTCCTACGAGCAGTACTTC.

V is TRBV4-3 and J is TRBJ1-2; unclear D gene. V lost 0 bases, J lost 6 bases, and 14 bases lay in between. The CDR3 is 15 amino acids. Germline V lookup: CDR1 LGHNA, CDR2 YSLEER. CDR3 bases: TGCGCCAGCAGCCAAGAGCGGGCAGCAATAGATGGCTACACCTTC. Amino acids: CASSQERAAIDGYTF.

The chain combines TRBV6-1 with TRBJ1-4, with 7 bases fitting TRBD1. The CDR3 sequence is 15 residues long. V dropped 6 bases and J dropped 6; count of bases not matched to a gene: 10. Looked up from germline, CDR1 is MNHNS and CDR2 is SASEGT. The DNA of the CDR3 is TGTGCCAGCAGGCTCGACAGGGTCGGGTATGAAAAACTGTTTTTT. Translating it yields CASRLDRVGYEKLFF.

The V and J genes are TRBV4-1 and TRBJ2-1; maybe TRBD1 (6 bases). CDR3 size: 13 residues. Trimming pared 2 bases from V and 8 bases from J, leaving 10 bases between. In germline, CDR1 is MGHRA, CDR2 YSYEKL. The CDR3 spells CASSQTTGYEQFF. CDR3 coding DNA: TGCGCCAGCAGCCAAACGACAGGTTATGAGCAGTTCTTC.

The DNA for the CDR3 is TGTGCCAGCAGTTTAGGGGCAGGGCAGCCCCAGCATTTT. It is translated as CASSLGAGQPQHF. V gene TRBV28 combines with J gene TRBJ1-5, with D perhaps matching TRBD1 (5 bases). The germline V gene encodes CDR1 MDHEN and CDR2 SYDVKM. The CDR3 extends over 13 amino acids. Trimming took 2 bases from V and 7 from J, leaving 9 bases between them.

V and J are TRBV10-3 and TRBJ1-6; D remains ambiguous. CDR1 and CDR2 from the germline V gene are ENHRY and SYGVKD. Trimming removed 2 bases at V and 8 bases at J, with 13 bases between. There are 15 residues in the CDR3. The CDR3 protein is CAISEDRFGDSPLHF. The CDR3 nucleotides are TGTGCCATCAGTGAGGACCGATTCGGGGATTCACCCCTCCACTTT.

The CDR3 bases are TGTGCCAGCGGCCGGGACAGGGACTACGAGCAGTACTTC. Its protein product is CASGRDRDYEQYF. This chain links TRBV6-1 with TRBJ2-7, with 9 nucleotides matching TRBD1. Germline CDR1 is MNHNS and CDR2 is SASEGT. The CDR3 runs 13 residues. V shed 8 bases, J shed 3 bases, and the junction held 5 bases outside the gene matches.

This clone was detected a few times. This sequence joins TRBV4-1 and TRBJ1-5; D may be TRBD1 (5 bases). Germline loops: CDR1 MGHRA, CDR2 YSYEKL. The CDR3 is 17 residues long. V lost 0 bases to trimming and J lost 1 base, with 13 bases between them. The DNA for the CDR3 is TGCGCCAGCAGCCAAGATCAGGGTGGGATAAGCAATCAGCCCCAGCATTTT. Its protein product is CASSQDQGGISNQPQHF.